The 27 T cell receptor beta chains below come from one sample, sequenced in a study of vaccination effects on CD4 cells after COVID-19. The method was immunoSEQ multiplex PCR; TCRdb's version includes in-frame clones alone and lacks a portion of them. The profile shows tens of thousands of clones, approximately 67% of them singletons. CD4+ T cell isolation took place after nine to eleven days of culture. Their antigen targets remain unknown. This specimen was CD4+ T cells from PBMCs cultured without peptide, taken before COVID-19 vaccination. All receptors derive from a human donor who received a COVID-19 vaccine.

The chain recombines TRBV7-9 with TRBJ1-6; tentative D call: TRBD1 (6 bases). Trimming cost V 1 base and J 6 bases, with 10 bases left between them. CDR3 length equals 15 residues. Germline V gene lookup returns CDR1 SEHNR and CDR2 FQNEAQ (reference sequence). CDR3 protein: CASSLGGAFNSPLHF. Written as DNA, the CDR3 is TGTGCCAGCAGCTTAGGGGGGGCTTTTAATTCACCCCTCCACTTT.

The rearrangement links TRBV19 to TRBJ2-4, with a weak D call TRBD2 (6 bases). The germline V gene encodes CDR1 LNHDA and CDR2 SQIVND (reference sequence). The length of the CDR3 is 15 residues. Deletions cut 6 bases from V and 8 bases from J, with 20 bases between. DNA for the CDR3: TGTGCCAGTAGCCCCAGGAGGGCGGGTTTGGACATTCAGTACTTC. It is translated as CASSPRRAGLDIQYF.

V and J are TRBV27 and TRBJ2-7; D gene unclear. Trimming stripped 3 bases from V and 6 bases from J, with 15 bases between. Germline CDR1 MNHEY, CDR2 SMNVEV (reference sequence). The CDR3 has 14 residues. The DNA of the CDR3 is TGTGCCAGCAGTTTTAATGGCGGCCAGAGCGAGCAGTACTTC. This sequence encodes CASSFNGGQSEQYF.

V gene TRBV7-8 combines with J gene TRBJ1-1, with D unclear. This CDR3 is 11 amino acids long. V shed 6 bases and J shed 8 bases, with 10 bases lying between them. Per the germline V gene, CDR1 is SGHVS and CDR2 is FQNEAQ. CDR3: CASSGGSEAFF. CDR3 nucleotide sequence: TGTGCCAGCAGTGGCGGCAGCGAAGCTTTCTTT.

Only one count was recorded for this clone. V and J are TRBV3-1 (or the pseudogene TRBV3-2) and TRBJ2-3; no clear D. Germline V gene lookup returns CDR1 LGHDT and CDR2 YNNKEL (reference sequence). The CDR3 contains 14 residues. The V gene lost 1 base and the J gene lost 2 bases, with 7 bases spanning the gap. The CDR3, as DNA: TGTGCCAGCAGCCAAGTTGTAACCACAGATACGCAGTATTTT. This translates into CASSQVVTTDTQYF.

This sequence joins TRBV24-1 and TRBJ2-3; D might be TRBD1 or TRBD2, each matching 5 bases. CDR3 length: 13 residues. From germline, CDR1 is KGHDR and CDR2 SFDVKD. V shed 7 bases and J shed 6 bases, with 13 bases lying between them. The CDR3 loop is CATRGDGVDTQYF. The CDR3, as DNA: TGTGCCACCAGAGGGGACGGAGTGGATACGCAGTATTTT.

The chain joins TRBV5-1 to TRBJ2-5; TRBD2 agrees at 12 bases. Germline CDR1 reads SGHRS; CDR2 reads YFSETQ. The CDR3 is 17 residues long. V shed 4 bases and J 2 bases; nucleotides not matched to a gene: 9. The CDR3: CASSPGTSGYLQETQYF. DNA for the CDR3: TGCGCCAGCAGCCCCGGGACTAGCGGGTACTTACAAGAGACCCAGTACTTC.

This chain connects TRBV5-1 to TRBJ1-1; a weak D match, TRBD1 (5 bases). V was pared by 0 bases and J by 5 bases, with 14 bases between. CDR3 length equals 15 residues. Germline V lookup: CDR1 SGHRS, CDR2 YFSETQ. In DNA form, the CDR3 reads TGCGCCAGCAGCTTGGCGTTTGGGACGGGGACTGAAGCTTTCTTT. As protein: CASSLAFGTGTEAFF.

The CDR3 sequence is CASSPQLAVYEQYF. The DNA for the CDR3 is TGTGCCAGCTCACCGCAACTAGCGGTCTACGAGCAGTACTTC. The chain links TRBV18 to TRBJ2-7, with TRBD2 matching over 8 bases. The J segment lost 3 bases and the V segment lost 3 bases, leaving 4 bases of the junction unmatched. The CDR3 sequence is 14 residues long. Germline V CDR1 and CDR2: KGHSH, LQKENI. Full variable domain (missing parts from reference TRBV18 and TRBJ2-7): NAGVMQNPRHLVRRRGQEARLRCSPMKGHSHVYWYRQLPEEGLKFMVYLQKENIIDESGMPKERFSAEFPKEGPSILRIQQVVRGDSAAYFCASSPQLAVYEQYFGPGTRLTVT.

V gene TRBV19 combines with J gene TRBJ2-7; perhaps D is TRBD1 or TRBD2 (5 bases each). The germline CDR1 and CDR2 sequences are LNHDA and SQIVND (reference sequence). There are 12 residues in the CDR3. Deletions cut 3 bases from V and 6 bases from J, with 9 bases between. In DNA, the CDR3 is TGTGCCAGTAGTATTGGGACGGGCGAGCAGTACTTC. Translating gives CASSIGTGEQYF. The entire variable domain, with the rest obtained from reference TRBV19 and TRBJ2-7, is as follows: DGGITQSPKYLFRKEGQNVTLSCEQNLNHDAMYWYRQDPGQGLRLIYYSQIVNDFQKGDIAEGYSVSREKKESFPLTVTSAQKNPTAFYLCASSIGTGEQYFGPGTRLTVT.

The genes are TRBV27 and TRBJ2-1; perhaps D is TRBD1 or TRBD2 (5 bases each). The CDR3 runs 13 residues. The V gene lost 4 bases and the J gene lost 4 bases, with 8 bases spanning the gap. Looked up from germline, CDR1 is MNHEY and CDR2 is SMNVEV (reference sequence). The CDR3 coding sequence is TGTGCCAGCAGTTGGGACGGATACAATGAGCAGTTCTTC. Translated: CASSWDGYNEQFF.

The genes are TRBV6-5 and TRBJ2-7; the match to TRBD2 covers 8 bases. This CDR3 has 16 amino acids. CDR1 and CDR2 (germline): MNHEY, SVGAGI. J lost 7 bases, V lost 0 bases, and 11 bases had no gene match. CDR3 DNA: TGTGCCAGCAGTTACTCCTCCGGGGGGGCCCCGAGGGAGCAGTACTTC. Its translation is CASSYSSGGAPREQYF.

This sequence joins TRBV7-8 and TRBJ2-5, with 8 bases matching TRBD2. The V gene end was trimmed by 5 bases and the J gene end by 5 bases; junction bases not matched to a gene: 13. This CDR3 has 16 amino acids. The germline CDR1 and CDR2 sequences are SGHVS and FQNEAQ. The DNA of the CDR3 is TGTGCCAGCAGCCACCCCCTGCGGGAGGTGGGGGAGACCCAGTACTTC. It specifies CASSHPLREVGETQYF. The entire variable domain, with the rest obtained from reference TRBV7-8 and TRBJ2-5, is as follows: GAGVSQSPRYKVAKRGQDVALRCDPISGHVSLFWYQQALGQGPEFLTYFQNEAQLDKSGLPSDRFFAERPEGSVSTLKIQRTQQEDSAVYLCASSHPLREVGETQYFGPGTRLLVL.

The chain combines TRBV6-5 with TRBJ2-7; maybe TRBD2 (6 bases). The CDR3 runs to 12 residues. CDR1 MNHEY and CDR2 SVGAGI come from the germline V gene. The germline V and J ends were trimmed by 7 bases and 3 bases, with 10 bases remaining between them. In DNA form, the CDR3 reads TGTGCCAGCACGGGGGAGAGCTACGAGCAGTACTTC. Amino acid sequence: CASTGESYEQYF.

This chain joins TRBV10-3 and TRBJ2-7; no definite D call. Germline lookup yields CDR1 ENHRY and CDR2 SYGVKD. CDR3 length: 15 amino acids. V lost 0 bases to trimming and J lost 0 bases, with 9 bases between them. This chain's CDR3 is CAISESLLISYEQYF. CDR3 in DNA: TGTGCCATCAGTGAGTCGTTATTGATCTCCTACGAGCAGTACTTC.

This clone was counted only a few times. The rearrangement links TRBV6-1 to TRBJ2-1, with 7 bases identical to TRBD2. CDR1 is MNHNS and CDR2 is SASEGT in the germline V gene. With 1 base clipped from V and 2 bases from J, the junction kept 2 bases outside the gene matches. This CDR3 has 15 amino acids. This CDR3 reads CASSEDAGAYNEQFF. The CDR3 nucleotides are TGTGCCAGCAGTGAAGATGCGGGGGCCTACAATGAGCAGTTCTTC.

The rearrangement links TRBV3-1 (or the pseudogene TRBV3-2) to TRBJ2-5; 8 bases line up with TRBD2. V lost 0 bases to trimming and J lost 7 bases; unmatched junction nucleotides: 10. CDR3 size: 16 residues. Germline V CDR1 and CDR2: LGHDT, YNNKEL (reference sequence). The CDR3 sequence: CASSQDISGSGRTQYF. DNA of the CDR3: TGTGCCAGCAGCCAAGATATAAGCGGGAGTGGACGGACCCAGTACTTC.

This chain uses TRBV2 with TRBJ2-7; possibly TRBD1 or TRBD2 for D (5 bases each). The germline gives CDR1 SNHLY, CDR2 FYNNEI. V dropped 6 bases and J dropped 3 bases, with 15 bases sitting between them. The CDR3 extends over 14 amino acids. CDR3 nucleotide sequence: TGTGCCAGCAGCCCAGACAGAGGGGACTACGAGCAGTACTTC. It yields the protein CASSPDRGDYEQYF.

A single count supports this clone. CDR3 loop: CASSLGPKLDYGYTF. In nucleotides, the CDR3 is TGTGCCAGCAGTTTGGGCCCGAAATTAGACTATGGCTACACCTTC. This chain joins TRBV28 and TRBJ1-2, with unresolved D. This CDR3 spans 15 amino acids. The germline gives CDR1 MDHEN, CDR2 SYDVKM. V was trimmed by 3 bases and J by 3 bases, leaving 14 bases between them.

This clone was seen only a few times. This rearrangement joins TRBV20-1 to TRBJ2-2; TRBD1 matches 7 bases. This CDR3 region has 11 residues. The V gene's germline CDR1 is DFQATT and CDR2 SNEGSKA (reference sequence). The CDR3 reads CSARGTGELFF. The CDR3 DNA is TGCAGCGCCAGGGGGACCGGGGAGCTGTTTTTT.

This clone ranks as medium-sized. The V gene is TRBV27, the J gene TRBJ1-2, with 10 bases that match TRBD1. Germline-derived CDR1 and CDR2 are MNHEY and SMNVEV (reference sequence). The junction had 8 bases not matched to a gene; V was cut back by 8 bases and J by 8 bases. This CDR3 is 13 amino acids long. CDR3 region: CASSSGQGEGYTF. The CDR3 nucleotides read TGTGCCAGCTCTAGTGGACAGGGGGAAGGCTACACCTTC.

As for this clone: The same CDR3 can be traced to other DNA sequences in this sample. This chain links TRBV6-1 with TRBJ2-5; 7 bases map to TRBD1. Losses at the gene ends were 3 bases for V and 5 bases for J; bases not matched to a gene: 6. The CDR3 loop spans 14 amino acids. Germline V gene data show CDR1 as MNHNS and CDR2 as SASEGT. The CDR3 loop reads CASSETGIGETQYF. CDR3 DNA: TGTGCCAGCAGTGAGACAGGGATAGGCGAGACCCAGTACTTC.

This rearrangement joins TRBV9 to TRBJ1-2; the D is unclear. The germline V gene has CDR1 SGDLS and CDR2 YYNGEE. Trimming pared 6 bases from V and 1 base from J, leaving 10 bases between. The CDR3 runs 13 residues. The CDR3 region has the DNA TGTGCCAGCACCGAAGATTTTAACTATGGCTACACCTTC. This codes for CASTEDFNYGYTF.

This clone was recorded a few times. The rearrangement links TRBV19 to TRBJ2-2; D remains ambiguous. This CDR3 contains 13 residues. Trimming removed 4 bases from V and 5 bases from J, with 8 bases in between. CDR1 is LNHDA, CDR2 SQIVND, per germline (reference sequence). The CDR3 coding sequence is TGTGCCAGTAGTAGGCCATTAACCGGGGAGCTGTTTTTT. Protein product: CASSRPLTGELFF.

In this sample, this clone turned up a few times. The junction differs from germline at one of its ends, possibly a read error. The CDR3 spells CASRLPLHF. DNA of the CDR3: TGTGCCAGCCGTTTACCCCTCCACTTT. V is TRBV27 and J is TRBJ1-6; D remains unclear. CDR3 size: 9 residues. Germline V gives CDR1 MNHEY, CDR2 SMNVEV (reference sequence).

V and J are TRBV6-5 and TRBJ1-5, with D hard to call. The CDR3 spans 14 residues. The germline V and J ends were trimmed by 10 bases and 2 bases, with 15 bases remaining between them. Germline V CDR1 and CDR2: MNHEY, SVGAGI. CDR3 coding DNA: TGTGCCACCGAGACGGGGAGTGGCAATCAGCCCCAGCATTTT. This encodes CATETGSGNQPQHF.

This clone appeared a single time. This chain links TRBV6-5 with TRBJ1-1; 8 bases fit TRBD1. Germline V gene lookup returns CDR1 MNHEY and CDR2 SVGAGI. Losses at the gene ends were 6 bases for V and 5 bases for J; bases not matched to a gene: 5. The CDR3 extends over 13 amino acids. In nucleotides, the CDR3 is TGTGCCAGCAGACTCAACAGGGGGACTGAAGCTTTCTTT. As protein: CASRLNRGTEAFF.